This T cell receptor beta chain was identified during a study of vaccination effects on CD4 cells after COVID-19. Turning to the study itself: Before sequencing, viral peptide pools were used by the ViraFEST assay to expand antigen-specific CD4+ T cells. Of the BNT162b2 and mRNA-1273 vaccines, participants received two doses of one or the other. Findings and caveats of the study: Infection- and vaccine-induced clones contracted markedly late after vaccination.

Sequencing used immunoSEQ multiplex PCR; TCRdb keeps in-frame clones, though not all of them. In the table there are over 45,000 clones, approximately 61% of which are singletons. Trimming took 5 bases from V and 0 from J, leaving 11 bases between them. Germline values: CDR1 MDHEN, CDR2 SYDVKM. The CDR3 runs 14 residues. As for this clone: The antigen remains undetermined.

Upon completion of approximately ten days in culture, CD4+ T cells were isolated. Replacing half the medium with IL-2 medium was done on days 3 and 7. Here the sequenced sample was CD4+ T cells from PBMCs cultured without peptide, taken before COVID-19 vaccination. The chain recombines TRBV28 with TRBJ2-7; D is ambiguous. The receptor comes from a human donor who received a COVID-19 vaccine. CDR3: CASSLPTDSYEQYF. Here the CDR3 DNA reads TGTGCCAGCAGTCTCCCGACGGACTCCTACGAGCAGTACTTC.